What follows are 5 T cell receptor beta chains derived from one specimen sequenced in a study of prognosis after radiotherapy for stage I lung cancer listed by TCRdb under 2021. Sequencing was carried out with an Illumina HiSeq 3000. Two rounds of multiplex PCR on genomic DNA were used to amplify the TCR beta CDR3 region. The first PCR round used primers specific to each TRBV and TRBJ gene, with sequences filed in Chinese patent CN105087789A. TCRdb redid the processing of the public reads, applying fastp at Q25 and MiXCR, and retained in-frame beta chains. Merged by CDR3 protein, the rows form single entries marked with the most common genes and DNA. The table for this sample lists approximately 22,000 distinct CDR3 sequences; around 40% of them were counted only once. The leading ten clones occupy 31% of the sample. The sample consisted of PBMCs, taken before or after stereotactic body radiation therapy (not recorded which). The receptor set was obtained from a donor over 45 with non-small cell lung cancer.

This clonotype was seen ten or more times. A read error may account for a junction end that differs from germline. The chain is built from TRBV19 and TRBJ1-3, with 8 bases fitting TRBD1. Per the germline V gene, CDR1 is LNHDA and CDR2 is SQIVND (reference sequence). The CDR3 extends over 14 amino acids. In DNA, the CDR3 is TGTGCCAGTAGTTCCCCGCCTTCCAGGGGGCGCGACCCCTTT. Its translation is CASSSPPSRGRDPF.

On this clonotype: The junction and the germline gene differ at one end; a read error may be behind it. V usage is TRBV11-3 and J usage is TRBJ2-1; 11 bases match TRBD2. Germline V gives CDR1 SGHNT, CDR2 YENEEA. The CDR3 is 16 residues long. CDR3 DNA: TGTGCCAGCAGCTCCGCCCTAGCGGGAGGTAACAATGAGCAGCTCTTC. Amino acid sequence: CASSSALAGGNNEQLF.

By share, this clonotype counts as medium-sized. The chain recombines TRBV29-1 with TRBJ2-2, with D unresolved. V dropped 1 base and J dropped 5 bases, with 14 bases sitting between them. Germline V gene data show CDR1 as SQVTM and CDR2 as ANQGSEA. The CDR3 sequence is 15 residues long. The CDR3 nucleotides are TGCAGCGTTGAAGGTTCTGTCACTGAGACCGGGGAGCTGTTTTTT. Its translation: CSVEGSVTETGELFF.

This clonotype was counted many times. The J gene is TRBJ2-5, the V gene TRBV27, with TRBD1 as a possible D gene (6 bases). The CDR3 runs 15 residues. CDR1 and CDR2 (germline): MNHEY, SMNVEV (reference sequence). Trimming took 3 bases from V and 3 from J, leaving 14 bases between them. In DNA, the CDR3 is TGTGCCAGCAGTTTCAGGGGATCGGGCAAAGAGACCCAGTACTTC. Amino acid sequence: CASSFRGSGKETQYF.

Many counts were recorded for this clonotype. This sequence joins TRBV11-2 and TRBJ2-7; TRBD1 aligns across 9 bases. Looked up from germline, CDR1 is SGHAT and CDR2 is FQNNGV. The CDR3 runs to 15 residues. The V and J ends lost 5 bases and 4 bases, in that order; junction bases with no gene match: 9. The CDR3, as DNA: TGTGCCAGCAGCAGAGAACCGGGACAGGGTTACGAGCAGTACTTC. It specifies CASSREPGQGYEQYF. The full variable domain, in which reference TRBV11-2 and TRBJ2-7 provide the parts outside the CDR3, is EAGVAQSPRYKIIEKRQSVAFWCNPISGHATLYWYQQILGQGPKLLIQFQNNGVVDDSQLPKDRFSAERLKGVDSTLKIQPAKLEDSAVYLCASSREPGQGYEQYFGPGTRLTVT.